The rows below give T cell receptor beta chains drawn from one sample of a study of blood T cells in healthy people across ages. Each CDR3 protein gets one entry after TCRdb re-called the 5' RACE reads with MiXCR. The sample shows approximately 800,000 distinct CDR3 sequences, approximately 24% of them seen only once. Separately, the same data were catalogued under a study of T cells of mothers and their children.

The specimen was blood. These receptors were taken from a boy between 10 and 17 years old in good health. Both conserved end residues are part of each CDR3. Size tells how often a clone was seen (once, few, many) or the class of an expanded clone, and some rows leave it out.

clone_size j_call v_call cdr3_aa
few TRBJ1-1 TRBV7-3 CASSLGGIPEAFF
NA TRBJ1-2 TRBV4-1 CASSQDPGNDYGYTF
NA TRBJ2-5 TRBV5-5 CASSPGAYQETRYF
few TRBJ2-7 TRBV7-9 CASSPRQGEQYF
NA TRBJ2-7 TRBV2 CASRLLGQGDGQYF
NA TRBJ2-4 TRBV14 CASSYVWPNIQYF
NA TRBJ2-6 TRBV27 CASSRGTGYSGANVLTF
NA TRBJ2-5 TRBV20-1 CSVKQGGGTQYF
NA TRBJ2-5 TRBV6-5 CASSYFKGGQETQYF
NA TRBJ2-5 TRBV28 CASTQDGDQETQYF
NA TRBJ2-3 TRBV11-2 CASSFQHRERDTQYF
few TRBJ2-1 TRBV20-1 CSAKGGTNYDEQFF
once TRBJ2-5 TRBV2 CASSGDIAGGTQYF
few NA TRBV9 CASSPRDRVGEQYF
NA TRBJ2-5 TRBV9 CASSVGGTTLRETQYF
NA TRBJ2-2 TRBV5-1 CASSLEVTGRNTGELFF
NA TRBJ2-7 TRBV7-2 CASSWTSGGPTYEQYF
NA TRBJ1-4 TRBV6-4 CATSSGTPGEKLFF
NA TRBJ2-3 TRBV12-3/TRBV12-4 CASSPNGRGVDTQYF
many TRBJ1-5 TRBV20-1 CSARQGENSNQPQHF
NA TRBJ2-5 TRBV29-1 CSVEPPPPGLAGETQYF
NA TRBJ2-3 TRBV28 CASSLGATRTDTQYF
few TRBJ2-1 TRBV15 CATTARVLAGGPNEQFF
NA TRBJ1-2 TRBV5-1 CASSGAHRGPYYGYTF
few TRBJ2-1 TRBV3-1 CASSQDGGQRYNEQFF
many TRBJ2-3 TRBV7-9 CASSPPGLAGTDTQYF
few TRBJ2-4 TRBV12-3/TRBV12-4 CASSPTGGGANIQYF
NA TRBJ2-2 TRBV6-5 CASRNVGLANGGELFF
NA TRBJ2-5 TRBV5-1 CASSLGLAVAETQYF
few NA TRBV5-4 CASSVDRFYEQYF
NA NA TRBV21-1 CASSNMLLAACNEQFF
few TRBJ2-5 TRBV10-2 CAIRELGQETQYF
many TRBJ2-5 TRBV24-1 CATSDDRVGGETQYF
NA TRBJ2-7 TRBV6-5 CASSYARGSQYF
few TRBJ2-7 TRBV5-1 CASSLTGGIDEQYF
NA TRBJ2-4 TRBV28 CASSFKGANIQYF
NA TRBJ2-5 TRBV9 CASSPFMGAASRETQYF
few TRBJ1-2 TRBV5-1 CASSLGGSGGRNGYTF
NA TRBJ2-7 TRBV7-9 CASSDTGTGGVYEQYF
NA TRBJ2-5 TRBV6-5 CASKGTGVLETQYF
NA TRBJ2-7 TRBV28 CASSRDRPNSYEQYF
NA TRBJ2-1 TRBV21-1 CASSIHGRSSYNEQFF
NA TRBJ1-5 TRBV6-1 CATSGQPDQPQHF
few TRBJ1-2 TRBV10-1 CASTSTGVNYGYTF
NA TRBJ2-7 TRBV7-9 CANSSPGSSSYEQYF
NA TRBJ2-1 TRBV5-1 CASSSPTVAGGSPSYNEQFF
NA TRBJ2-1 TRBV7-8 CASSTPGTLNNEQFF
NA TRBJ1-5 TRBV2 CASRGEVVGNQPQHF
many TRBJ1-2 TRBV2 CASSWTELGGYTF
few TRBJ1-1 TRBV6-2/TRBV6-3 CASSDMIGGNTEAFF
NA NA TRBV5-1 CASSLGDRHNEQFF
few TRBJ1-4 TRBV2 CASRGTTNEKLFF
NA TRBJ2-2 TRBV18 CASSPQGQGGSYTGELFF
NA TRBJ1-2 TRBV5-1 CASTGGSNYGYTF
NA NA TRBV21-1 CASSKKSGATISYEQYF
few TRBJ2-4 TRBV6-1 CATGNRGNIQYF
few TRBJ1-1 TRBV7-9 CASSLGVVGQRNTEAFF
few TRBJ2-7 TRBV7-3 CVSSPGHSYEQYF
few TRBJ2-1 TRBV5-5 CASSLAPSSGNNEQFF